This T cell receptor beta chain comes out of a study of blood T cell repertoires in COVID-19. Turning to the study itself: Specimens from acute and convalescent COVID-19 originated in the United States, Italy and Spain. T cells, B-cell-depleted T cells, or PBMCs supplied cDNA or gDNA.

TCRdb's table, derived via immunoSEQ multiplex PCR, lists solely in-frame clones and lacks some. The table records 250,000 to 300,000 clones, 70% to 90% of them present only once. The CDR3 has 14 amino acids. Deletions cut 6 bases from V and 5 bases from J, with 16 bases between. Looked up from germline, CDR1 is LGHNA and CDR2 is YNFKEQ. Donors were grouped by their self-reported clinical history. The TCR was taken from a man aged 18 to 30 who had recovered from COVID-19. V and J are TRBV4-2 and TRBJ2-5, with D perhaps TRBD2 (5 bases). Sequenced input: PBMCs or T cells enriched from blood (not recorded which). The CDR3 DNA sequence: TGTGCCAGCAGGGTATCGGGGAATGTGGAGACCCAGTACTTC. It is translated as CASRVSGNVETQYF.